A selection of T cell receptor beta chains follows, all from one sample in a study of vaccination and CD4 T cells after COVID-19. For these receptors, no antigen is known. TCRdb ran MiXCR on the PCR reads and lists one entry per CDR3 protein. Here the sample spans approximately 9,200 distinct CDR3 sequences, about 36% being singletons. Sequenced: CD4+ T cells from blood, cultured in vitro. The receptors were gathered from a human donor in good health. Both conserved end residues are part of each CDR3. A D gene is named only where the DNA matches it firmly. Clone size is shown for a subset of rows, as once, few, many or a class of expanded clone.

D gene	J gene	clone size	V gene	CDR3 protein	CDR3 DNA
.	TRBJ2-7	.	TRBV21-1	CASTDRRSAEQYF	TGTGCCAGCACGGACCGTAGGAGCGCCGAGCAGTACTTC
TRBD1	TRBJ1-5	few	TRBV12-3/TRBV12-4	CASSFRRGQGQGAQHF	TGTGCCAGCAGTTTTCGCCGTGGACAGGGGCAAGGGGCCCAGCATTTT
.	TRBJ1-1	few	TRBV7-2	CASTFGGRAVSEAFF	TGTGCCAGCACCTTTGGGGGCAGGGCGGTCTCTGAAGCTTTCTTT
.	TRBJ1-6	.	TRBV27	CASSNYRELGGSPLHF	TGTGCCAGCAGTAACTACAGGGAGCTGGGTGGTTCACCCCTCCACTTT
.	TRBJ1-2	.	TRBV19	CASSRADRAPTYGYTF	TGTGCCAGTAGTAGGGCGGACAGAGCCCCTACCTATGGCTACACCTTC
TRBD2	TRBJ2-5	.	TRBV24-1	CTTSVGLTSGGQETQYF	TGTACCACCAGTGTCGGGTTGACTAGCGGGGGCCAAGAGACCCAGTACTTC
.	TRBJ2-5	.	TRBV7-9	CASSLVSGTPKETQYF	TGTGCCAGCAGCTTAGTTTCGGGGACCCCAAAAGAGACCCAGTACTTC
.	TRBJ1-6	.	TRBV7-2	CASSLVRLGIHNSPLHF	TGTGCCAGCAGCTTAGTACGTCTTGGTATACATAATTCACCCCTCCACTTT
.	TRBJ2-7	.	TRBV7-2	CASSPPSHEQYF	TGTGCCAGCAGCCCCCCCTCCCACGAGCAGTACTTC
.	TRBJ1-5	.	TRBV14	CASSQEAGRDQPQHF	TGTGCCAGCAGCCAAGAGGCAGGGCGAGATCAGCCCCAGCATTTT
.	TRBJ2-7	.	TRBV28	CASSSPGPLAYEQYF	TGTGCCAGCAGTTCCCCCGGACCCCTAGCCTACGAGCAGTACTTC
.	TRBJ1-1	.	TRBV11-2	CASSLVGSTGAFF	TGTGCCAGCAGCTTAGTTGGGTCCACGGGAGCTTTCTTT
TRBD2	TRBJ2-1	.	TRBV7-6	CASSHAGTSNEQFF	TGTGCCAGCAGCCATGCCGGGACTAGCAATGAGCAGTTCTTC
TRBD2	TRBJ2-5	.	TRBV6-1	CASTRPGLAGEETQYF	TGTGCCAGCACCCGGCCGGGACTAGCGGGGGAAGAGACCCAGTACTTC
.	TRBJ1-2	.	TRBV11-2	CASSRIRGKNYGYTF	TGTGCCAGCAGTAGGATCAGGGGCAAAAACTATGGCTACACCTTC
.	TRBJ1-1	.	TRBV10-1	CAYRGSRRPEAFF	TGCGCCTACCGAGGCAGTCGGAGGCCTGAAGCTTTCTTT
.	TRBJ1-2	large	TRBV6-1	CASSLTGPGYTF	TGTGCCAGCAGCCTTACAGGGCCTGGCTACACCTTC
.	TRBJ2-5	.	TRBV28	CASSLSGWGVSETQYF	TGTGCCAGCAGTTTAAGTGGTTGGGGAGTATCAGAGACCCAGTACTTC
TRBD1	TRBJ2-3	few	TRBV7-6	CASSITGVGTDTQYF	TGTGCCAGCAGCATAACAGGGGTGGGGACAGATACGCAGTATTTT
.	TRBJ1-1	once	TRBV9	CASSVDRGSEAFF	TGTGCCAGCAGCGTAGATAGGGGGTCCGAAGCTTTCTTT
.	TRBJ1-2	.	TRBV6-5	CASSYEVQPRIGYTF	TGTGCCAGCAGTTACGAGGTGCAACCTAGAATCGGCTACACCTTC
TRBD2	TRBJ2-1	.	TRBV19	CASSRTHSGGSYNEQFF	TGTGCCAGTAGTCGCACCCATAGCGGGGGCTCCTACAATGAGCAGTTCTTC
TRBD1	TRBJ1-4	.	TRBV27	CASSLWGTGSNEKLFF	TGTGCCAGCAGTTTATGGGGGACAGGGAGTAATGAAAAACTGTTTTTT
.	TRBJ1-2	few	TRBV21-1	CASSKWEGPPANYGYTF	TGTGCCAGCAGCAAATGGGAAGGGCCCCCAGCTAACTATGGCTACACCTTC
.	TRBJ1-2	few	TRBV24-1	CATRGAAEGYTF	TGTGCCACCAGGGGGGCAGCCGAAGGCTACACCTTC